One sample yielded the 24 T cell receptor beta chains listed below, sequenced in a study. Measured with immunoSEQ multiplex PCR; TCRdb has only the in-frame clones, and not every one. The data hold about 68,000 clones, with 85% to 95% observed a single time. What was sequenced was PBMCs. These receptors came from a man in his forties with rheumatoid arthritis.

This rearrangement joins TRBV7-9 to TRBJ2-3, with TRBD1 identical over 7 bases. The CDR3 spans 15 residues. In germline, CDR1 is SEHNR, CDR2 FQNEAQ (reference sequence). Germline trimming cut 4 bases from V and 4 bases from J; bases unmatched to any gene: 8. The CDR3 spells CASSSWDSQPDTQYF. The CDR3 DNA follows: TGTGCCAGCAGCTCTTGGGACAGCCAGCCAGATACGCAGTATTTT.

The chain joins TRBV27 to TRBJ2-7, with a possible D match to TRBD2 (5 bases). V was shortened by 3 bases and J by 3 bases, with 9 bases between the two germline ends. Germline V gene lookup returns CDR1 MNHEY and CDR2 SMNVEV (reference sequence). CDR3 size: 13 residues. This chain's CDR3 is CASSFTGFYEQYF. The CDR3 coding sequence is TGTGCCAGCAGTTTCACGGGGTTCTACGAGCAGTACTTC.

This chain joins TRBV2 and TRBJ2-5, with TRBD2 matching over 7 bases. Trimming cost V 0 bases and J 5 bases; bases outside gene matches: 15. This CDR3 contains 18 residues. Germline V gene lookup returns CDR1 SNHLY and CDR2 FYNNEI. Written as DNA, the CDR3 is TGTGCCAGCAGTGAAGCGGGACCCGGGACCCGGCGGGGGGAGACCCAGTACTTC. It translates to CASSEAGPGTRRGETQYF.

The gene calls are TRBV2 and TRBJ2-1, with a tentative D call TRBD2 (5 bases). Trimming stripped 5 bases from V and 5 bases from J, with 10 bases between. Germline lookup yields CDR1 SNHLY and CDR2 FYNNEI. This CDR3 is 13 amino acids long. The CDR3, as DNA: TGTGCCAGCAGTCTGGACTCAAACAATGAGCAGTTCTTC. Its translation is CASSLDSNNEQFF.

The J gene is TRBJ1-2, the V gene TRBV4-1; 11 bases fit TRBD1. CDR1 is MGHRA, CDR2 YSYEKL, per germline. Unmatched junction bases numbered 5, after V lost 0 bases and J lost 5 bases. The CDR3 extends over 16 amino acids. CDR3 region: CASSQERTGGWYGYTF. In DNA form, the CDR3 reads TGCGCCAGCAGCCAAGAACGGACAGGGGGCTGGTATGGCTACACCTTC.

The V and J genes are TRBV3-1 (or the pseudogene TRBV3-2) and TRBJ1-5; possible D gene TRBD1, 5 bases. Germline V gene sequence: CDR1 LGHDT, CDR2 YNNKEL (reference sequence). The CDR3 spans 14 residues. The V and J ends lost 5 bases and 0 bases respectively, with 8 bases between them. In DNA, the CDR3 is TGTGCCAGCAGCTCGGGGGGTAGCAATCAGCCCCAGCATTTT. It yields the protein CASSSGGSNQPQHF.

The chain combines TRBV5-4 with TRBJ1-1; TRBD1 aligns across 9 bases. This CDR3 has 15 residues. Germline V lookup: CDR1 SGHNT, CDR2 YYREEE (reference sequence). Trimming removed 5 bases from V and 5 bases from J; junction bases left unmatched: 10. CDR3 protein: CASSHPGQGSTEAFF. The DNA of the CDR3 is TGTGCCAGCAGTCATCCGGGACAGGGTAGTACTGAAGCTTTCTTT.

The CDR3 DNA reads TGTGCCAGCAGCCCCGGGACATCTGGGAACATTCAGTACTTC. Its translation is CASSPGTSGNIQYF. This chain connects TRBV6-5 to TRBJ2-4; tentatively, D is TRBD1 (6 bases). Trimming stripped 6 bases from V and 7 bases from J, with 16 bases between. In germline, CDR1 is MNHEY, CDR2 SVGAGI. This CDR3 contains 14 residues.

This sequence joins TRBV18 and TRBJ2-2; 14 bases are shared with TRBD2. The trim removed 1 base at V and 2 bases at J, leaving 3 bases unmatched. CDR3 length: 18 residues. Germline CDR1 reads KGHSH; CDR2 reads LQKENI. CDR3: CASSPRGLAGVNTGELFF. CDR3 nucleotides: TGTGCCAGCTCACCACGGGGACTAGCGGGAGTCAACACCGGGGAGCTGTTTTTT. The full variable domain, with the rest looked up from reference TRBV18 and TRBJ2-2, is NAGVMQNPRHLVRRRGQEARLRCSPMKGHSHVYWYRQLPEEGLKFMVYLQKENIIDESGMPKERFSAEFPKEGPSILRIQQVVRGDSAAYFCASSPRGLAGVNTGELFFGEGSRLTVL.

This clone was observed once. This rearrangement joins TRBV30 to TRBJ1-2; possibly TRBD1 for D (6 bases). Germline V lookup: CDR1 GTSNPN, CDR2 SVGIG (reference sequence). This CDR3 has 11 residues. The V end was cut by 3 bases, the J end by 4 bases, with 6 bases between. CDR3 amino acids: CAWRTGYGYTF. The CDR3 DNA reads as TGTGCCTGGAGGACAGGCTATGGCTACACCTTC.

The V and J genes are TRBV27 and TRBJ2-6, with D possibly being TRBD1 (5 bases). V shed 5 bases and J shed 2 bases, with 13 bases lying between them. The V gene's germline CDR1 is MNHEY and CDR2 SMNVEV (reference sequence). The CDR3 is 16 residues long. The CDR3 nucleotides read TGTGCCAGCAGTGGGGTTCAGGGAACTGGGGCCAACGTCCTGACTTTC. This gives the protein CASSGVQGTGANVLTF.

The chain recombines TRBV6-1 with TRBJ1-2, with D maybe TRBD1 (5 bases). V lost 1 base to trimming and J lost 5 bases, with 8 bases between them. The CDR3 is made up of 13 amino acids. The germline CDR1 and CDR2 sequences are MNHNS and SASEGT. DNA for the CDR3: TGTGCCAGCAGTGAAGGGCAGGGTTATGGCTACACCTTC. Amino acids: CASSEGQGYGYTF.

Comment on this clone: Distinct nucleotide sequences in the sample also encode this CDR3. The chain combines TRBV6-4 with TRBJ2-1; TRBD1 might be the D (6 bases). The CDR3 is made up of 14 amino acids. The germline gives CDR1 MRHNA, CDR2 SNTAGT. V lost 4 bases and J 1 base, leaving 8 bases between the germline ends. The CDR3 sequence is CASSGTDSYNEQFF. Written as DNA, the CDR3 is TGTGCCAGCAGTGGGACAGATTCCTACAATGAGCAGTTCTTC.

The chain is built from TRBV27 and TRBJ2-1; TRBD2 matches at 11 bases. V shed 3 bases, J shed 7 bases, and the junction held 14 bases outside the gene matches. The germline V gene encodes CDR1 MNHEY and CDR2 SMNVEV (reference sequence). The CDR3 is 18 residues long. The CDR3 loop is CASSFPRGSGRAGNEQFF. The CDR3, as DNA: TGTGCCAGCAGTTTCCCCCGCGGTAGCGGGAGGGCCGGGAATGAGCAGTTCTTC.

The chain couples TRBV27 to TRBJ1-1; D is unclear. CDR3 size: 15 residues. CDR1 is MNHEY, CDR2 SMNVEV, per germline (reference sequence). V shed 4 bases and J shed 0 bases, with 12 bases lying between them. The CDR3 DNA reads as TGTGCCAGCAGTTCTCTCCAAACCATGAACACTGAAGCTTTCTTT. As protein: CASSSLQTMNTEAFF.

The rearrangement links TRBV6-6 to TRBJ2-1; 10 nucleotides match TRBD2. CDR3 size: 18 residues. Per germline, CDR1 MNHNY and CDR2 SVGAGI (reference sequence). Trimming removed 5 bases from V and 0 bases from J; junction bases left unmatched: 10. The CDR3 bases are TGTGCCAGCAGTCCTCCGGGACTAGCGATGAGCTCCTACAATGAGCAGTTCTTC. It is translated as CASSPPGLAMSSYNEQFF.

V is TRBV3-1 (or the pseudogene TRBV3-2) and J is TRBJ2-7; no firm D call. V was clipped by 4 bases and J by 2 bases, with 9 bases between them. Germline CDR1 is LGHDT and CDR2 is YNNKEL (reference sequence). CDR3 length: 13 amino acids. The DNA of the CDR3 is TGTGCCAGCAGCCCAAACCCGGCCTACGAGCAGTACTTC. Its translation: CASSPNPAYEQYF.

The J gene is TRBJ2-3, the V gene TRBV4-3; unclear D gene. Germline-derived CDR1 and CDR2 are LGHNA and YSLEER. The CDR3 covers 14 residues. V lost 2 bases and J lost 3, with 9 bases in between. CDR3 region: CASSQSPRTDTQYF. The CDR3, as DNA: TGCGCCAGCAGCCAATCCCCTCGTACAGATACGCAGTATTTT.

V and J are TRBV28 and TRBJ2-3; possible D gene TRBD2, 6 bases. In germline, CDR1 is MDHEN, CDR2 SYDVKM. The V end lost 4 bases, the J end lost 3 bases, and 17 bases lay between the germline ends. This CDR3 region has 16 residues. CDR3 loop: CASSSPWREGTDTQYF. CDR3 DNA sequence: TGTGCCAGCAGTTCACCTTGGCGGGAAGGTACAGATACGCAGTATTTT.

V usage is TRBV28 and J usage is TRBJ2-7; TRBD1 is a possible D gene (6 bases). CDR1 is MDHEN, CDR2 SYDVKM, per germline. V was shortened by 1 base and J by 2 bases, with 9 bases between the two germline ends. The CDR3 is 14 amino acids. CDR3 protein: CASSLFRDTYEQYF. The CDR3 coding sequence is TGTGCCAGCAGTTTATTCCGGGACACCTACGAGCAGTACTTC.

The gene calls are TRBV2 and TRBJ2-1, with 7 bases matching TRBD2. The CDR3 covers 13 residues. Germline CDR1 is SNHLY and CDR2 is FYNNEI. V trimming: 8 bases; J trimming: 8 bases; junction bases outside the gene matches: 9. Here the CDR3 reads CASCGGGYDEQFF. The CDR3 nucleotides are TGTGCCAGCTGCGGCGGGGGTTACGATGAGCAGTTCTTC.

V is TRBV15 and J is TRBJ1-5, with D uncertain. V shed 1 base and J shed 2 bases, with 12 bases lying between them. CDR3 length: 16 residues. Germline V gene data show CDR1 as LNHNV and CDR2 as YYDKDF (reference sequence). The CDR3 region has the DNA TGTGCCACCAGCAGAGTTGACGACCCCGGCAATCAGCCCCAGCATTTT. As protein: CATSRVDDPGNQPQHF.

The chain joins TRBV7-8 to TRBJ1-5; TRBD1 might be the D (5 bases). This CDR3 is built from 15 residues. Germline CDR1 SGHVS, CDR2 FQNEAQ. Trimming pared 1 base from V and 9 bases from J, leaving 16 bases between. The DNA for the CDR3 is TGTGCCAGCAGCTTAGATTCTCAGGGACGATGGCCCCAGCATTTT. Encoded protein: CASSLDSQGRWPQHF.

The chain uses TRBV11-2 and TRBJ2-7; D may be TRBD2 (6 bases). V was pared by 7 bases and J by 4 bases, with 11 bases between. Germline assignment: CDR1 SGHAT and CDR2 FQNNGV. The CDR3 contains 12 residues. CDR3 sequence (DNA): TGTGCCAGCACACGGGGGTCGTACGAGCAGTACTTC. Translation: CASTRGSYEQYF.